The clone carrying this T cell receptor beta chain was found many times. CDR1 DFQATT and CDR2 SNEGSKA come from the germline V gene (reference sequence). The CDR3 covers 15 residues. Trimming shortened V by 0 bases and J by 7 bases, and 13 bases separated the two germline ends. This sample was included in a study of spatial heterogeneity in lung cancer. TCRdb redid the calling of the 5' RACE reads with MiXCR, one entry per CDR3 protein. Altogether several thousand distinct CDR3 sequences are present, approximately 5% being singletons, with the ten largest covering about 9%. Sample time point: sample taken at primary tumor resection. Whole RNA came from tumor, nontumor lung or frozen PBMC and was sequenced without being sorted.

This sequence originates from a female donor with early-stage non-small cell lung cancer. This specimen consisted of normal lung tissue next to the tumor, obtained at surgery. The chain employs TRBV20-1 and TRBJ1-6; tentative D call: TRBD1 (6 bases). The CDR3 region is CSAREGAAWNSPLHF. CDR3 coding DNA: TGCAGTGCTAGAGAGGGGGCGGCGTGGAATTCACCCCTCCACTTT.